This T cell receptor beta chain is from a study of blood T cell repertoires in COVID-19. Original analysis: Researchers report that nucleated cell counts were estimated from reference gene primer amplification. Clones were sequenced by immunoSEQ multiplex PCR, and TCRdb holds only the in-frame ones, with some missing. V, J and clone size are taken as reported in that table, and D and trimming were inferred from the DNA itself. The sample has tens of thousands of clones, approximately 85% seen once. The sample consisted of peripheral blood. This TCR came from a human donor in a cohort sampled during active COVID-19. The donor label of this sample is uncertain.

CDR3 DNA: TGCGCCAGCAGCCAAGACGGACAGGGGGCGCGAATAGTAATGGATGGCTACACCTTC. This codes for CASSQDGQGARIVMDGYTF. V usage is TRBV4-1 and J usage is TRBJ1-2; TRBD1 matches 11 bases. Germline V CDR1 and CDR2: MGHRA, YSYEKL. Trimming cost V 0 bases and J 6 bases; bases outside gene matches: 15. This CDR3 is built from 19 residues.